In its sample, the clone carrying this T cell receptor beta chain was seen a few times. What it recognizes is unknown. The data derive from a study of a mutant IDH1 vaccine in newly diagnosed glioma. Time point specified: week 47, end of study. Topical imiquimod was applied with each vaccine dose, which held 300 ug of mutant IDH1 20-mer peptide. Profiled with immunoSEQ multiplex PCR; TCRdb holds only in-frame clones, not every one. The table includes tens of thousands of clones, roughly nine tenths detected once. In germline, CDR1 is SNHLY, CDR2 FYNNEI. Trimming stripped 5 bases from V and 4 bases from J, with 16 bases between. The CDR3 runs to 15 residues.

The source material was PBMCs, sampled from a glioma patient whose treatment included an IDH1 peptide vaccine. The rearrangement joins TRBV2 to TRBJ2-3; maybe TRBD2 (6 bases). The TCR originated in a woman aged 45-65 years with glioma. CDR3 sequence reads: CASSKGSGGPDTQYF. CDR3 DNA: TGTGCCAGCAGTAAGGGTAGCGGCGGTCCAGATACGCAGTATTTT.